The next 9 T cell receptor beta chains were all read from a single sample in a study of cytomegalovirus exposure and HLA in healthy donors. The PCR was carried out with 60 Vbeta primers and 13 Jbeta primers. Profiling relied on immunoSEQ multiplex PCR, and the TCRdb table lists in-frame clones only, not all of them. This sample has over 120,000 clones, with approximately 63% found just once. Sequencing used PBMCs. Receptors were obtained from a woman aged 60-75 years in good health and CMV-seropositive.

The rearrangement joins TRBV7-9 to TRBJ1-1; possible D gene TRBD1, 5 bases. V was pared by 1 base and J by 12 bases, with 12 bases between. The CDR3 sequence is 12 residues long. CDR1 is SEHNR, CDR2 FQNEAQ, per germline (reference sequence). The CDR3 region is CASSLESRVTFF. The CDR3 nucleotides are TGTGCCAGCAGCTTAGAATCCAGGGTGACTTTCTTT. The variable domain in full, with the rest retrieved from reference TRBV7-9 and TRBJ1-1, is DTGVSQNPRHKITKRGQNVTFRCDPISEHNRLYWYRQTLGQGPEFLTYFQNEAQLEKSRLLSDRFSAERPKGSFSTLEIQRTEQGDSAMYLCASSLESRVTFFGQGTRLTVV.

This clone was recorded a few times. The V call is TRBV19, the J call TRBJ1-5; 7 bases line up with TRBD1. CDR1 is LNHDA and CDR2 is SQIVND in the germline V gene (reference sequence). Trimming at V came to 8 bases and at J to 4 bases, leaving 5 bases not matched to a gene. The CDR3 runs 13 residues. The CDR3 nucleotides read TGTGCCAGTGGGGACAGACCTAATCAGCCCCAGCATTTT. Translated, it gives CASGDRPNQPQHF.

The CDR3 loop reads CSVSDRGYETQYF. CDR3 in DNA: TGCAGCGTTTCCGACAGGGGTTACGAGACCCAGTACTTC. J is TRBJ2-5 and V is TRBV29-1, with 8 bases matching TRBD1. The CDR3 covers 13 residues. The germline V gene has CDR1 SQVTM and CDR2 ANQGSEA. V shed 5 bases, J shed 5 bases, and the junction held 7 bases outside the gene matches. Full variable domain (rest looked up from reference TRBV29-1 and TRBJ2-5): SAVISQKPSRDICQRGTSLTIQCQVDSQVTMMFWYRQQPGQSLTLIATANQGSEATYESGFVIDKFPISRPNLTFSTLTVSNMSPEDSSIYLCSVSDRGYETQYFGPGTRLLVL.

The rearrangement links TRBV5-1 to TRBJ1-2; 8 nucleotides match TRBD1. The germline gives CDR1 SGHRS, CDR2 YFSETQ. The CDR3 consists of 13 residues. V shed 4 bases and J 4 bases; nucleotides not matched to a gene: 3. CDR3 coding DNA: TGCGCCAGCAGCCCGGACAGGGCCTATGGCTACACCTTC. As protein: CASSPDRAYGYTF.

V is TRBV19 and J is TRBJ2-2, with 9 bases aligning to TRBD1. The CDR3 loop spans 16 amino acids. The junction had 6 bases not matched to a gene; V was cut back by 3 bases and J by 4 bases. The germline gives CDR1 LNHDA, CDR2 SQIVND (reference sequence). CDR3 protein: CASSIRDRVRTGELFF. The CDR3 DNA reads TGTGCCAGTAGTATCAGGGACAGGGTCCGCACCGGGGAGCTGTTTTTT.

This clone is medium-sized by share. CDR3 sequence: CAIRGTANQPQHF. CDR3 nucleotides: TGTGCCATCAGGGGGACAGCAAATCAGCCCCAGCATTTT. This chain uses TRBV10-3 with TRBJ1-5; 7 nucleotides match TRBD1. This CDR3 region has 13 residues. With 6 bases clipped from V and 4 bases from J, the junction kept 3 bases outside the gene matches. Germline-derived CDR1 and CDR2 are ENHRY and SYGVKD.

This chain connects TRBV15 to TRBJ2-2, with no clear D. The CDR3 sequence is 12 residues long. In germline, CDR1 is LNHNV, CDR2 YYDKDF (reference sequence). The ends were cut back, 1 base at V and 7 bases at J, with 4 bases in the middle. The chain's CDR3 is CATSRVGGELFF. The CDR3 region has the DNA TGTGCCACCAGCAGAGTCGGCGGGGAGCTGTTTTTT.

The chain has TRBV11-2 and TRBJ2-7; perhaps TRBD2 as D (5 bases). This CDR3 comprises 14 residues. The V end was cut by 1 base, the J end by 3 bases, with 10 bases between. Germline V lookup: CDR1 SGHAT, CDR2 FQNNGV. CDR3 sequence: CASSLAGDHYEQYF. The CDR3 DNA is TGTGCCAGCAGCTTAGCCGGGGATCACTACGAGCAGTACTTC.

CDR3: CASSIGAGDIGELFF. In nucleotides, the CDR3 is TGTGCCAGTAGTATCGGGGCAGGGGACATTGGGGAGCTGTTTTTT. This rearrangement joins TRBV19 to TRBJ2-2, with D perhaps matching TRBD1 (6 bases). Per germline, CDR1 LNHDA and CDR2 SQIVND (reference sequence). The ends were cut back, 3 bases at V and 8 bases at J, with 16 bases in the middle. The CDR3 covers 15 residues.